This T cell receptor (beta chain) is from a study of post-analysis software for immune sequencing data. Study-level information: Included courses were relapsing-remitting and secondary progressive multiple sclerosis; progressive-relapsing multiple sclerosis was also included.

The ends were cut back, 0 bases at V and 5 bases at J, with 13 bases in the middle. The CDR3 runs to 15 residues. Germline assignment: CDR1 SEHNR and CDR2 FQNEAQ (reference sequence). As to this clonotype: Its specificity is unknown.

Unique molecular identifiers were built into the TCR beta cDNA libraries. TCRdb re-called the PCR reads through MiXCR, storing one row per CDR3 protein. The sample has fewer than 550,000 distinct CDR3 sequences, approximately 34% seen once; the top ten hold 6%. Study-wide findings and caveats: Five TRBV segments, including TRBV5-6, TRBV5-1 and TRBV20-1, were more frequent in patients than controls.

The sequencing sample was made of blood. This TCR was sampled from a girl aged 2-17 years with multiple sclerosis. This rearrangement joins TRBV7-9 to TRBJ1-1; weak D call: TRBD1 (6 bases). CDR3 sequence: CASSLAGRGGTEAFF. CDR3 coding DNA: TGTGCCAGCAGCTTAGCCGGCAGGGGAGGGACTGAAGCTTTCTTT. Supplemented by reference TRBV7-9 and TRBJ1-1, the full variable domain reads DTGVSQNPRHKITKRGQNVTFRCDPISEHNRLYWYRQTLGQGPEFLTYFQNEAQLEKSRLLSDRFSAERPKGSFSTLEIQRTEQGDSAMYLCASSLAGRGGTEAFFGQGTRLTVV.